This TCR beta chain originates from a study of cytomegalovirus exposure and HLA in healthy donors. In regard to this clone: Its specificity is not known.

The germline V gene has CDR1 LGHNT and CDR2 FRNRAP. This CDR3 is 13 amino acids long. Trimming stripped 7 bases from V and 7 bases from J, with 16 bases between. Amplification used 60 Vbeta primers and 13 Jbeta primers. Clones were sequenced by immunoSEQ multiplex PCR, and TCRdb holds only the in-frame ones, with some missing. The sample lists around 210,000 clones; more than 65% were seen once. Overall study results and limits: There was a cluster of highly shared sequence variants that was likely a sequencing artifact. As was reported, the HLA-A and HLA-B alleles of most subjects were accurately predicted from TCR beta sequences. Researchers catalogued 160 or so TCR beta chains as cytomegalovirus-associated. Of the V segments, some could not be distinguished, including TRBV6-2 and TRBV6-3, and were excluded.

Material for sequencing was PBMCs. This sequence joins TRBV12-5 and TRBJ1-2; the D is unclear. The sequence was obtained from a man aged 50-60 years in good health and CMV-seronegative. The CDR3 DNA is TGTGCTAGTGCCTCCGCGGGTTGGGGTGGCTACACCTTC. Translated: CASASAGWGGYTF.